A single sample is the source of the 22 T cell receptor beta chains below, sequenced in a study of blood T cell repertoires in COVID-19. Clones were sequenced by immunoSEQ multiplex PCR, and TCRdb holds only the in-frame ones, with some missing. The repertoire holds a few hundred thousand clones, with approximately 91% as singletons. Material: PBMCs or T cells enriched from blood (not recorded which). The receptors originated from a woman in her thirties or forties who had recovered from COVID-19.

The genes are TRBV7-8 and TRBJ2-1; TRBD2 aligns across 7 bases. CDR3 length: 15 residues. The V gene end was trimmed by 5 bases and the J gene end by 7 bases; junction bases not matched to a gene: 11. The germline gives CDR1 SGHVS, CDR2 FQNEAQ. CDR3 sequence reads: CASSRGAGVTNEQFF. CDR3 nucleotide sequence: TGTGCCAGCAGCCGAGGCGCGGGGGTAACGAATGAGCAGTTCTTC.

The V gene is TRBV5-8, the J gene TRBJ2-1; 7 bases fit TRBD1. The CDR3 extends over 18 amino acids. V was clipped by 7 bases and J by 6 bases; unmatched bases: 22. Per the germline V gene, CDR1 is SGHTS and CDR2 is YDEGEE. CDR3 region: CASPTIRQGEGKGNEQFF. CDR3 in DNA: TGTGCCAGCCCGACGATACGACAGGGAGAAGGAAAGGGCAATGAGCAGTTCTTC.

The chain employs TRBV11-2 and TRBJ1-4; TRBD1 might be the D (6 bases). The length of the CDR3 is 16 residues. V lost 5 bases and J 8 bases, leaving 21 bases between the germline ends. CDR1 and CDR2 from the germline V gene are SGHAT and FQNNGV. Written as DNA, the CDR3 is TGTGCCAGCAGCCTTAGAGGGGGGTCGGGGGGAGAAAAACTGTTTTTT. It specifies CASSLRGGSGGEKLFF.

Regarding this clone: The same CDR3 can be traced to other DNA sequences in this sample. V and J are TRBV19 and TRBJ2-1, with a weak D call TRBD2 (5 bases). In germline, CDR1 is LNHDA, CDR2 SQIVND (reference sequence). The CDR3 spans 14 residues. Trimming left V 7 bases short and J 3 bases short, with 13 bases between. The CDR3 DNA reads TGTGCCAGTATATCCGGCGGGCTCTACAATGAGCAGTTCTTC. Protein: CASISGGLYNEQFF.

The genes are TRBV28 and TRBJ1-5, with 9 bases lining up with TRBD1. Germline CDR1 is MDHEN and CDR2 is SYDVKM. This CDR3 is 18 amino acids long. V trimming: 2 bases; J trimming: 4 bases; junction bases outside the gene matches: 12. The CDR3 bases are TGTGCCAGCAGTTTACTCATCCCCTCGGGGACAGGGAATCAGCCCCAGCATTTT. It translates to CASSLLIPSGTGNQPQHF.

The rearrangement joins TRBV9 to TRBJ1-4, with 7 bases aligning to TRBD1. V was pared by 3 bases and J by 7 bases, with 12 bases of the junction left unmatched. The CDR3 loop spans 16 amino acids. Germline lookup yields CDR1 SGDLS and CDR2 YYNGEE. The CDR3 sequence is CASSAGGQAVGEKLFF. CDR3 coding DNA: TGTGCCAGCAGCGCTGGAGGACAGGCCGTTGGTGAAAAACTGTTTTTT.

The V call is TRBV11-3, the J call TRBJ2-5; D may be TRBD1 (5 bases). This CDR3 comprises 13 residues. Looked up from germline, CDR1 is SGHNT and CDR2 is YENEEA. Trimming removed 0 bases at V and 5 bases at J, with 7 bases between. CDR3 DNA sequence: TGTGCCAGCAGCTTAGAGGGGCTCGAGACCCAGTACTTC. This translates into CASSLEGLETQYF.

The rearrangement uses TRBV25-1 and TRBJ1-1; D gene uncertain. Germline CDR1 reads MGHDK; CDR2 reads SYGVNS. The V end was cut by 4 bases, the J end by 0 bases, with 18 bases between. This CDR3 is 17 amino acids long. The CDR3 nucleotides read TGTGCCAGCAGTGCTGAGGGCAGGCCAGAAATGAACACTGAAGCTTTCTTT. Amino acid sequence: CASSAEGRPEMNTEAFF. Filled out from reference TRBV25-1 and TRBJ1-1, the complete variable domain reads EADIYQTPRYLVIGTGKKITLECSQTMGHDKMYWYQQDPGMELHLIHYSYGVNSTEKGDLSSESTVSRIRTEHFPLTLESARPSHTSQYLCASSAEGRPEMNTEAFFGQGTRLTVV.

The chain links TRBV24-1 to TRBJ2-2; 7 bases align to TRBD1. Germline loops: CDR1 KGHDR, CDR2 SFDVKD. This CDR3 is built from 14 residues. With V trimmed by 9 bases and J by 0 bases, 3 bases remained unmatched. DNA of the CDR3: TGTGCCACCTGGGACAGCGCGAACACCGGGGAGCTGTTTTTT. Its translation is CATWDSANTGELFF.

This clone has a handful of counts. The CDR3 nucleotides are TGTGCCAGCAGCGTCGGGACAGGGTCTGAAAAACTGTTTTTT. It codes for CASSVGTGSEKLFF. The chain combines TRBV9 with TRBJ1-4; 9 bases are a match to TRBD1. The CDR3 extends over 14 amino acids. Germline CDR1 reads SGDLS; CDR2 reads YYNGEE. V lost 2 bases, J lost 7 bases, and 3 bases stayed unmatched.

This chain uses TRBV24-1 with TRBJ2-1, with D tentatively TRBD2 (6 bases). This CDR3 has 14 amino acids. Trimming took off 6 bases at V and 4 bases at J, with 12 bases between the two ends. Germline values: CDR1 KGHDR, CDR2 SFDVKD. CDR3 bases: TGTGCCACCAGTAAAATAGCGGAGTACAATGAGCAGTTCTTC. Translation: CATSKIAEYNEQFF.

The chain is built from TRBV24-1 and TRBJ2-1, with D possibly matching TRBD2 (5 bases). The CDR3 length is 14 residues. Germline lookup yields CDR1 KGHDR and CDR2 SFDVKD. The V end lost 0 bases, the J end lost 10 bases, and 12 bases lay between the germline ends. Here the CDR3 DNA reads TGTGCCACCAGTGATTTGTCTGAGGGTCGGGAGCAGTTCTTC. The encoded protein is CATSDLSEGREQFF.

The rearrangement joins TRBV9 to TRBJ1-1; D not resolved. The germline V and J ends were trimmed by 1 base and 0 bases, with 7 bases remaining between them. This CDR3 contains 14 residues. Germline assignment: CDR1 SGDLS and CDR2 YYNGEE. This CDR3 is CASSVTAMNTEAFF. The DNA of the CDR3 is TGTGCCAGCAGCGTAACCGCTATGAACACTGAAGCTTTCTTT.

This chain links TRBV29-1 with TRBJ2-1; perhaps TRBD1 as D (5 bases). CDR3 length equals 10 residues. CDR1 is SQVTM, CDR2 ANQGSEA, per germline. Trimming pared 1 base from V and 13 bases from J, leaving 8 bases between. The CDR3, as DNA: TGCAGCGTTGAAGGGACACTTCAGTTCTTC. Protein product: CSVEGTLQFF.

The chain combines TRBV29-1 with TRBJ2-1; 9 bases are a match to TRBD1. Germline trimming cut 7 bases from V and 9 bases from J; bases unmatched to any gene: 10. CDR1 SQVTM and CDR2 ANQGSEA come from the germline V gene. This CDR3 is built from 13 residues. The CDR3 loop is CSARTGGQGEQFF. The CDR3 DNA reads TGCAGCGCCCGGACGGGGGGACAGGGTGAGCAGTTCTTC.

This chain uses TRBV5-1 with TRBJ1-5; TRBD1 is a possible D gene (5 bases). This CDR3 is 14 amino acids long. Trimming pared 4 bases from V and 7 bases from J, leaving 15 bases between. Germline V CDR1 and CDR2: SGHRS, YFSETQ. CDR3: CASSPLGVGQPQHF. The CDR3 DNA reads as TGCGCCAGCAGCCCCCTAGGGGTGGGCCAGCCCCAGCATTTT.

This clone was observed a single time. CDR3 residues: CASSPGGGPNEQFF. CDR3 coding DNA: TGTGCCAGCAGCCCCGGGGGGGGCCCCAATGAGCAGTTCTTC. The rearrangement uses TRBV27 and TRBJ2-1, with 8 bases lining up with TRBD2. The CDR3 spans 14 residues. The germline gives CDR1 MNHEY, CDR2 SMNVEV (reference sequence). The V and J ends lost 6 bases and 6 bases, in that order; junction bases with no gene match: 7.

The genes are TRBV3-1 (or the pseudogene TRBV3-2) and TRBJ1-5; D is unresolved. Germline V gene lookup returns CDR1 LGHDT and CDR2 YNNKEL (reference sequence). Trimming took 0 bases from V and 3 from J, leaving 18 bases between them. The length of the CDR3 is 18 residues. CDR3 sequence (DNA): TGTGCCAGCAGCCAAGATTCCCCTGGGCATGGCAACAATCAGCCCCAGCATTTT. Protein sequence: CASSQDSPGHGNNQPQHF.

This chain links TRBV18 with TRBJ2-2, with 7 bases fitting TRBD2. Germline V CDR1 and CDR2: KGHSH, LQKENI. The CDR3 covers 16 residues. V trimming: 2 bases; J trimming: 1 base; junction bases outside the gene matches: 4. The CDR3 DNA reads as TGTGCCAGCTCACCAGAGGTAGCGGGGAACACCGGGGAGCTGTTTTTT. Residues: CASSPEVAGNTGELFF.

The chain combines TRBV19 with TRBJ2-7; TRBD1 is a possible D gene (6 bases). Germline V gene data show CDR1 as LNHDA and CDR2 as SQIVND (reference sequence). The V end was cut by 4 bases, the J end by 2 bases, with 12 bases between. The CDR3 consists of 14 residues. The CDR3 reads CASSTEGGAYEQYF. CDR3 sequence (DNA): TGTGCCAGTAGTACGGAAGGGGGTGCCTACGAGCAGTACTTC.

This sequence joins TRBV9 and TRBJ2-1, with 7 nucleotides matching TRBD2. The germline V gene has CDR1 SGDLS and CDR2 YYNGEE. The V segment lost 6 bases and the J segment 6 bases; nucleotides outside the gene matches: 9. CDR3 length: 14 amino acids. CDR3 loop: CASTGTKGPNEQFF. The CDR3 region has the DNA TGTGCCAGCACTGGGACTAAGGGACCCAATGAGCAGTTCTTC.

This clone was detected only once. The chain couples TRBV18 to TRBJ2-7; 8 nucleotides agree with TRBD1. The germline V gene encodes CDR1 KGHSH and CDR2 LQKENI. With V trimmed by 1 base and J by 4 bases, 9 bases remained unmatched. This CDR3 is 16 amino acids long. The CDR3 coding sequence is TGTGCCAGCTCACCACGGACAGGGATCGAGGTGTACGAGCAGTACTTC. Its protein product is CASSPRTGIEVYEQYF.